A single sample is the source of the 26 T cell receptor beta chains below, sequenced in a study of neoadjuvant anti-PD-1 for oral cavity cancer. Assay: immunoSEQ multiplex PCR; the TCRdb copy retains only in-frame clones and omits some. Of some 71,000 clones listed, around 88% are singletons. Here the sequenced sample was PBMCs, taken before nivolumab (anti-PD-1) treatment. The receptors here all came from a person aged 40 to 85 with oral cavity squamous cell carcinoma.

This chain uses TRBV11-3 with TRBJ1-4; D remains ambiguous. CDR3 length: 18 amino acids. The germline V and J ends were trimmed by 1 base and 0 bases, with 15 bases remaining between them. Germline V lookup: CDR1 SGHNT, CDR2 YENEEA. The CDR3 DNA reads as TGTGCCAGCAGCTTAGGCGGAAAGCCCCTTGCAACTAATGAAAAACTGTTTTTT. Translating gives CASSLGGKPLATNEKLFF.

This sequence joins TRBV5-4 and TRBJ2-7, with 8 bases identical to TRBD1. Trimming removed 3 bases from V and 4 bases from J; junction bases left unmatched: 6. Germline lookup yields CDR1 SGHNT and CDR2 YYREEE (reference sequence). The CDR3 is made up of 14 amino acids. The CDR3 bases are TGTGCCAGCAGCTCACAGGGGGGCGAGTACGAGCAGTACTTC. Translated: CASSSQGGEYEQYF.

V gene TRBV7-9 combines with J gene TRBJ2-6, with no clear D. The CDR3 is 14 residues long. CDR1 SEHNR and CDR2 FQNEAQ come from the germline V gene (reference sequence). Trimming cost V 2 bases and J 5 bases, with 7 bases left between them. CDR3 amino acids: CASSLLQRANVLTF. Here the CDR3 DNA reads TGTGCCAGCAGCTTACTTCAACGGGCCAACGTCCTGACTTTC.

This chain uses TRBV11-3 with TRBJ2-1, with TRBD2 identical over 7 bases. The CDR3 loop spans 15 amino acids. V shed 4 bases and J 4 bases; nucleotides not matched to a gene: 7. In germline, CDR1 is SGHNT, CDR2 YENEEA. This CDR3 reads CASSSSGGSYNEQFF. CDR3 bases: TGTGCCAGCAGCTCGTCGGGGGGATCATACAATGAGCAGTTCTTC.

The CDR3, as DNA: TGTGCCAGCAGCTTGGCCGGGACAGGGGCCTACGAGCAGTACTTC. This codes for CASSLAGTGAYEQYF. The chain links TRBV5-4 to TRBJ2-7; 10 bases agree with TRBD1. Germline CDR1 is SGHNT and CDR2 is YYREEE (reference sequence). The CDR3 spans 15 residues. J lost 2 bases, V lost 0 bases, and 2 bases had no gene match.

This rearrangement joins TRBV2 to TRBJ2-7, with TRBD1 matching 8 bases. V trimming: 8 bases; J trimming: 3 bases; junction bases outside the gene matches: 9. The CDR3 sequence is 14 residues long. Germline assignment: CDR1 SNHLY and CDR2 FYNNEI. The CDR3 coding sequence is TGTGCCAGCCGGACCCCCAGGGGGCACTACGAGCAGTACTTC. It yields the protein CASRTPRGHYEQYF.

The chain is built from TRBV2 and TRBJ2-6, with TRBD1 as a possible D gene (5 bases). Germline-derived CDR1 and CDR2 are SNHLY and FYNNEI. Trimming removed 6 bases from V and 1 base from J, with 10 bases in between. The CDR3 runs to 15 residues. CDR3 residues: CASSADRSGANVLTF. The CDR3, as DNA: TGTGCCAGCAGCGCAGACAGATCTGGGGCCAACGTCCTGACTTTC.

This chain connects TRBV9 to TRBJ2-7; D might be TRBD1 (5 bases). V was shortened by 3 bases and J by 2 bases, with 9 bases between the two germline ends. The CDR3 is 13 residues long. The V gene's germline CDR1 is SGDLS and CDR2 YYNGEE. The CDR3 sequence: CASSETDPYEQYF. The CDR3 bases are TGTGCCAGCAGCGAGACAGACCCCTACGAGCAGTACTTC.

This chain links TRBV19 with TRBJ2-1; D remains unclear. CDR3 length: 11 residues. Trimming took 5 bases from V and 6 from J, leaving 5 bases between them. Germline V gene lookup returns CDR1 LNHDA and CDR2 SQIVND (reference sequence). The CDR3 is CASSWANEQFF. The CDR3 nucleotides are TGTGCCAGTAGTTGGGCCAATGAGCAGTTCTTC.

The gene calls are TRBV7-9 and TRBJ2-5; 7 nucleotides align to TRBD1. The junction had 9 bases not matched to a gene; V was cut back by 3 bases and J by 5 bases. CDR3 size: 15 residues. Germline lookup yields CDR1 SEHNR and CDR2 FQNEAQ (reference sequence). CDR3 in DNA: TGTGCCAGCAGCTTCCCGACAGGGCGAGGGGAGACCCAGTACTTC. As protein: CASSFPTGRGETQYF. The complete variable domain, with remaining parts taken from reference TRBV7-9 and TRBJ2-5, reads DTGVSQNPRHKITKRGQNVTFRCDPISEHNRLYWYRQTLGQGPEFLTYFQNEAQLEKSRLLSDRFSAERPKGSFSTLEIQRTEQGDSAMYLCASSFPTGRGETQYFGPGTRLLVL.

This chain uses TRBV6-5 with TRBJ2-2; 11 bases map to TRBD1. Germline loops: CDR1 MNHEY, CDR2 SVGAGI. This CDR3 spans 15 amino acids. Trimming at V came to 5 bases and at J to 6 bases, leaving 5 bases not matched to a gene. In DNA form, the CDR3 reads TGTGCCAGCAGTAGGGGACAGGGGGTCGCCGGGGAGCTGTTTTTT. Translated: CASSRGQGVAGELFF.

J is TRBJ1-3 and V is TRBV30; D remains unclear. The V end lost 2 bases, the J end lost 1 base, and 0 bases lay between the germline ends. Germline CDR1 is GTSNPN and CDR2 is SVGIG (reference sequence). The CDR3 totals 11 residues. CDR3 region: CAWSSGNTIYF. The CDR3 bases are TGTGCCTGGAGTTCTGGAAACACCATATATTTT.

This chain connects TRBV9 to TRBJ2-3, with 8 bases identical to TRBD2. Germline assignment: CDR1 SGDLS and CDR2 YYNGEE. Trimming at V came to 2 bases and at J to 2 bases, leaving 4 bases not matched to a gene. The CDR3 extends over 15 amino acids. CDR3 residues: CASSVLLADTDTQYF. CDR3 nucleotide sequence: TGTGCCAGCAGCGTTTTACTAGCGGACACAGATACGCAGTATTTT.

The genes are TRBV7-8 and TRBJ1-5; perhaps TRBD1 as D (5 bases). CDR1 is SGHVS and CDR2 is FQNEAQ in the germline V gene. This CDR3 contains 16 residues. V lost 5 bases and J 4 bases, leaving 18 bases between the germline ends. CDR3 DNA: TGTGCCAGCAGCCCCCGCCTCCGGGACCCAAATCAGCCCCAGCATTTT. It translates to CASSPRLRDPNQPQHF.

This rearrangement joins TRBV7-8 to TRBJ2-4, with 8 nucleotides matching TRBD2. V shed 5 bases, J shed 3 bases, and the junction held 6 bases outside the gene matches. The CDR3 runs 15 residues. CDR1 and CDR2 (germline): SGHVS, FQNEAQ. CDR3: CASSLSLADKNIQYF. The CDR3 DNA reads TGTGCCAGCAGCCTATCACTAGCGGACAAAAACATTCAGTACTTC.

This clone was seen just once. The chain recombines TRBV4-2 with TRBJ2-2; D gene ambiguous. The germline V gene has CDR1 LGHNA and CDR2 YNFKEQ. The CDR3 length is 14 residues. V lost 0 bases and J lost 3, with 5 bases in between. CDR3 nucleotide sequence: TGTGCCAGCAGCCAAGATGTCCACACCGGGGAGCTGTTTTTT. This sequence encodes CASSQDVHTGELFF.

This clone was detected once. The V gene is TRBV5-1, the J gene TRBJ2-3; TRBD1 is a possible D gene (6 bases). The CDR3 has 15 residues. V shed 4 bases and J shed 2 bases, with 14 bases lying between them. Germline assignment: CDR1 SGHRS and CDR2 YFSETQ. CDR3 sequence (DNA): TGCGCCAGCAGCCCCGGACAGCTTGACACAGATACGCAGTATTTT. It is translated as CASSPGQLDTDTQYF.

The table lists this clone with a few counts. The chain carries TRBV5-1 and TRBJ2-1; TRBD2 matches 7 bases. The germline V gene encodes CDR1 SGHRS and CDR2 YFSETQ. The CDR3 totals 17 residues. The trim removed 2 bases at V and 6 bases at J, leaving 14 bases unmatched. The CDR3 reads CASSLRSLRDYSNEQFF. The DNA for the CDR3 is TGCGCCAGCAGCTTAAGATCGCTCCGGGACTACAGCAATGAGCAGTTCTTC.

This clone was seen more than once but under ten times. J is TRBJ1-6 and V is TRBV14, with D possibly TRBD1 on 6 matching bases. Trimming took off 0 bases at V and 10 bases at J, with 13 bases between the two ends. This CDR3 spans 15 amino acids. Germline CDR1 is SGHDN and CDR2 is FVKESK. The CDR3, as DNA: TGTGCCAGCAGCCAAGATTGGGGGGGCCAGTCACCCCTCCACTTT. Protein sequence: CASSQDWGGQSPLHF.

The chain has TRBV9 and TRBJ2-2; D is unclear. V was pared by 0 bases and J by 4 bases, with 13 bases between. Germline loops: CDR1 SGDLS, CDR2 YYNGEE. This CDR3 has 16 amino acids. The CDR3, as DNA: TGTGCCAGCAGCGTAGAGCGTTTTATCGGCACCGGGGAGCTGTTTTTT. Translated, it gives CASSVERFIGTGELFF.

The chain recombines TRBV7-8 with TRBJ2-1, with 8 nucleotides matching TRBD1. With 5 bases clipped from V and 6 bases from J, the junction kept 12 bases outside the gene matches. Germline CDR1 and CDR2: SGHVS and FQNEAQ. The CDR3 is 16 residues long. CDR3 sequence reads: CASSPSWQGAPNEQFF. CDR3 DNA: TGTGCCAGCAGCCCCTCTTGGCAGGGGGCCCCCAATGAGCAGTTCTTC.

This clone was seen once. The chain joins TRBV5-1 to TRBJ2-6; no clear D gene. CDR1 SGHRS and CDR2 YFSETQ come from the germline V gene. The CDR3 covers 17 residues. The V and J ends lost 0 bases and 0 bases respectively, with 10 bases between them. The CDR3 bases are TGCGCCAGCAGCTTGGAAGTCAGCCACTCTGGGGCCAACGTCCTGACTTTC. The encoded protein is CASSLEVSHSGANVLTF.

The chain couples TRBV9 to TRBJ1-3; D remains unclear. Germline-derived CDR1 and CDR2 are SGDLS and YYNGEE. The V and J ends lost 2 bases and 0 bases respectively, with 9 bases between them. The CDR3 spans 15 residues. The DNA for the CDR3 is TGTGCCAGCAGCGTTCACAGAGACTCTGGAAACACCATATATTTT. Translating it yields CASSVHRDSGNTIYF.

The chain has TRBV27 and TRBJ1-2; 7 positions match TRBD1. V shed 6 bases and J 3 bases; nucleotides not matched to a gene: 4. Germline-derived CDR1 and CDR2 are MNHEY and SMNVEV (reference sequence). The CDR3 spans 13 residues. DNA of the CDR3: TGTGCCAGCAGCCAACAGGGGCACTATGGCTACACCTTC. Protein: CASSQQGHYGYTF.

The chain links TRBV6-5 to TRBJ1-1; TRBD1 agrees at 9 bases. In germline, CDR1 is MNHEY, CDR2 SVGAGI. There are 13 residues in the CDR3. V gave up 6 bases and J gave up 8 bases; unmatched junction bases: 7. CDR3 region: CASRKTGGKEAFF. Written as DNA, the CDR3 is TGTGCCAGCAGGAAAACAGGGGGCAAAGAAGCTTTCTTT.

This chain joins TRBV5-4 and TRBJ2-3; TRBD2 aligns across 8 bases. The CDR3 extends over 16 amino acids. Looked up from germline, CDR1 is SGHNT and CDR2 is YYREEE (reference sequence). Trimming removed 0 bases from V and 6 bases from J; junction bases left unmatched: 9. CDR3 sequence: CASSLEAGGLGDTQYF. The CDR3 DNA is TGTGCCAGCAGCTTGGAGGCGGGGGGATTGGGGGATACGCAGTATTTT.